This T cell receptor (beta chain) derives from a study of cytomegalovirus exposure and HLA in healthy donors. The study, taken as a whole, reports: A link between a missense DCLRE1C variant and TCR beta V- and J-gene trimming emerged from a later analysis.

On this clone itself: What it recognizes is unknown.

Germline loops: CDR1 GTSNPN, CDR2 SVGIG (reference sequence). With 3 bases removed from V and 7 bases from J, the gap between germline ends came to 13 bases. This CDR3 is 12 amino acids long. PCR employed 60 Vbeta and 13 Jbeta primers. Produced via immunoSEQ multiplex PCR; TCRdb's table is partial and in-frame only. The sample carries 150,000 to 200,000 clones, around 80% recorded once. The chain joins TRBV30 to TRBJ2-7; D is unclear. The material sequenced was PBMCs. This clonotype was obtained from a woman between 35 and 50 years old in good health and CMV-seronegative. DNA of the CDR3: TGTGCCTGGAGCCCCCGGGCTGGGGAGCAGTACGTC. It yields the protein CAWSPRAGEQYV.